This T cell receptor (beta chain) is drawn from a study of shared clonotypes between healthy human individuals. Clones were sequenced by immunoSEQ multiplex PCR, and TCRdb holds only the in-frame ones, with some missing. The repertoire holds fewer than 1.4 million clones, with about 84% as singletons. The CDR3 contains 14 residues. After removal of 4 bases from V and 5 bases from J, the junction contained 6 bases not matched to a gene. The germline CDR1 and CDR2 sequences are SGHTS and YDEGEE. The receptor was isolated from a man aged 18 to 35 in good health. Some clones in this sample may be carry-over from other donors' samples. The sequenced sample was memory CD4+ T cells from PBMCs. As to subset: CD45RA-negative fraction. The chain has TRBV5-8 and TRBJ2-3, with TRBD1 matching 8 bases. CDR3 coding DNA: TGTGCCAGCAGCGGTCGACAGGGGTTAGATACGCAGTATTTT. Translating it yields CASSGRQGLDTQYF. Filled out from reference TRBV5-8 and TRBJ2-3, the complete variable domain reads EAGVTQSPTHLIKTRGQQATLRCSPISGHTSVYWYQQALGLGLQFLLWYDEGEERNRGNFPPRFSGRQFPNYSSELNVNALELEDSALYLCASSGRQGLDTQYFGPGTRLTVL.